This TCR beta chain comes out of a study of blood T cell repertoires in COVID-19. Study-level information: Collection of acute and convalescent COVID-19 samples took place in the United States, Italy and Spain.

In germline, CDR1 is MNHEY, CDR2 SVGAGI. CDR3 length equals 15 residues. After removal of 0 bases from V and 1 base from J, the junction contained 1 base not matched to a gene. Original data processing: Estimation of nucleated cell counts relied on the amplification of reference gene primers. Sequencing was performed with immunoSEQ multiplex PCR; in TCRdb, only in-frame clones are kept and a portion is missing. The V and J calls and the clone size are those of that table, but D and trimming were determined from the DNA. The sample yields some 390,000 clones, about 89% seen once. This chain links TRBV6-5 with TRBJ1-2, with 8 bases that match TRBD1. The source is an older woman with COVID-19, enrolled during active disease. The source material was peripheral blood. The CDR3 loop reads CASSYSTGVNYGYTF. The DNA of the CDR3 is TGTGCCAGCAGTTACTCGACAGGGGTTAACTATGGCTACACCTTC.